The next 25 T cell receptor beta chains were all read from a single sample in a study of molecular identifiers for immune sequencing clone quantification. TCRdb redid the calling of the PCR reads with MiXCR, one entry per CDR3 protein. The sample lists roughly 93,000 distinct CDR3 sequences; around 17% were seen once. The specimen was naive CD8+ T cells from blood, with Jurkat cell RNA spiked in. Subset noted: FACS-sorted CD8+CD4-CCR7+CD45RA+ naive T cells. Receptor source: a human donor in good health. Some libraries in this study had Jurkat cell RNA spiked in.

At least ten counts were recorded for this clonotype. The V call is TRBV7-9, the J call TRBJ2-7; 9 positions match TRBD1. The CDR3 sequence is 16 residues long. Germline-derived CDR1 and CDR2 are SEHNR and FQNEAQ (reference sequence). Trimming at V came to 1 base and at J to 2 bases, leaving 6 bases not matched to a gene. CDR3 amino acids: CASSLGGQGFTYEQYF. The CDR3, as DNA: TGTGCCAGCAGCTTAGGGGGACAGGGATTTACCTACGAGCAGTACTTC.

This clonotype was detected many times. The V gene is TRBV5-6, the J gene TRBJ2-2; no reliable D call. Germline CDR1 and CDR2: SGHDT and YYEEEE. Between the trimmed V and J ends, which lost 1 base and 6 bases, there was a span of 7 bases. CDR3 size: 13 residues. The CDR3 spells CASSLFAAGELFF. As DNA, the CDR3 is TGTGCCAGCAGCTTGTTCGCGGCCGGGGAGCTGTTTTTT.

This clonotype was found many times. The V and J genes are TRBV27 and TRBJ2-1; 9 bases are a match to TRBD2. The germline gives CDR1 MNHEY, CDR2 SMNVEV (reference sequence). After removal of 8 bases from V and 2 bases from J, the junction contained 10 bases not matched to a gene. This CDR3 has 16 residues. The CDR3 DNA reads as TGTGCCAGCGAACGATCGCGCGGGAGGGCCTACAATGAGCAGTTCTTC. It codes for CASERSRGRAYNEQFF.

To note about this clonotype: A clone one base away is much larger, so this may be a read error. This rearrangement joins TRBV6-5 to TRBJ2-3, with D uncertain. This CDR3 is 12 amino acids long. Germline V gene sequence: CDR1 MNHEY, CDR2 SVGAGI. V lost 6 bases, J lost 14 bases, and 18 bases lay in between. The CDR3: CASSPLGGEPYF. The CDR3 coding sequence is TGTGCCAGCAGCCCCCTGGGCGGCGAGCCGTATTTT.

This clonotype occurred many times. The genes are TRBV6-9 and TRBJ2-5, with 9 bases that match TRBD1. This CDR3 comprises 17 residues. After removal of 0 bases from V and 0 bases from J, the junction contained 5 bases not matched to a gene. The V gene's germline CDR1 is MNHGY and CDR2 SVAAGI. CDR3 region: CASSYSPTGGYQETQYF. CDR3 DNA: TGTGCCAGCAGTTATTCGCCGACAGGGGGTTACCAAGAGACCCAGTACTTC.

This clonotype occurred many times. The chain employs TRBV27 and TRBJ2-2; possibly TRBD2 for D (6 bases). Per germline, CDR1 MNHEY and CDR2 SMNVEV (reference sequence). The ends were cut back, 5 bases at V and 4 bases at J, with 17 bases in the middle. The CDR3 loop spans 16 amino acids. CDR3 sequence reads: CASSDGWGGGTGELFF. CDR3 DNA: TGTGCCAGCAGTGACGGGTGGGGAGGCGGCACCGGGGAGCTGTTTTTT.

V gene TRBV20-1 combines with J gene TRBJ2-5, with TRBD2 matching 9 bases. This CDR3 has 21 residues. The V and J ends lost 3 bases and 3 bases, in that order; junction bases with no gene match: 26. CDR1 and CDR2 (germline): DFQATT, SNEGSKA (reference sequence). The CDR3: CSARPLGSAGGRLEVKETQYF. For the CDR3, the DNA is TGCAGTGCTAGGCCCCTAGGGTCAGCGGGGGGCCGACTAGAAGTAAAAGAGACCCAGTACTTC.

This clonotype has ten or more counts. The genes are TRBV3-1 and TRBJ1-1; weak D call: TRBD1 (6 bases). The CDR3 runs 15 residues. Germline values: CDR1 LGHDT, CDR2 YNNKEL (reference sequence). V was trimmed by 0 bases and J by 4 bases, leaving 12 bases between them. This CDR3 reads CASSQDTGQITEAFF. As DNA, the CDR3 is TGTGCCAGCAGCCAAGATACAGGGCAGATCACTGAAGCTTTCTTT.

At least ten counts were recorded for this clonotype. The chain joins TRBV11-3 to TRBJ2-7; the match to TRBD2 covers 7 bases. Trimming removed 4 bases from V and 2 bases from J; junction bases left unmatched: 2. Germline lookup yields CDR1 SGHNT and CDR2 YENEEA. The CDR3 extends over 13 amino acids. The CDR3 sequence: CASSSGLAYEQYF. The CDR3 nucleotides read TGTGCCAGCAGCTCCGGACTAGCCTACGAGCAGTACTTC. Supplemented by reference TRBV11-3 and TRBJ2-7, the full variable domain reads EAGVVQSPRYKIIEKKQPVAFWCNPISGHNTLYWYLQNLGQGPELLIRYENEEAVDDSQLPKDRFSAERLKGVDSTLKIQPAELGDSAVYLCASSSGLAYEQYFGPGTRLTVT.

At least ten counts were recorded for this clonotype. V usage is TRBV11-2 and J usage is TRBJ1-5; D uncertain. Deletions cut 5 bases from V and 8 bases from J, with 13 bases between. The CDR3 runs 13 residues. CDR1 is SGHAT, CDR2 FQNNGV, per germline. CDR3 bases: TGTGCCAGCAGCCCTGCCCCGGGAGAGCCCCAGCATTTT. It is translated as CASSPAPGEPQHF.

As regards this clonotype: With a much larger clone just one base away, this may be a read error. Here the CDR3 DNA reads TGTACTAGTGGTTTGTCACGGGACAGGGATGAAGCTTTCTTT. Its protein is CTSGLSRDRDEAFF. The chain carries TRBV12-5 and TRBJ1-1, with 9 bases aligning to TRBD1. The CDR3 has 14 residues. Germline-derived CDR1 and CDR2 are LGHNT and FRNRAP. The variable domain in full, with the rest retrieved from reference TRBV12-5 and TRBJ1-1, is DARVTQTPRHKVTEMGQEVTMRCQPILGHNTVFWYRQTMMQGLELLAYFRNRAPLDDSGMPKDRFSAEMPDATLATLKIQPSEPRDSAVYFCTSGLSRDRDEAFFGQGTRLTVV.

This clonotype was observed many times. The chain has TRBV7-9 and TRBJ1-1, with D maybe TRBD1 (5 bases). V was cut by 6 bases and J by 0 bases, with 14 bases left in between. From germline, CDR1 is SEHNR and CDR2 FQNEAQ (reference sequence). This CDR3 is 15 amino acids long. DNA of the CDR3: TGTGCCAGCAGTCATCTTGACAGTCTGAACACTGAAGCTTTCTTT. Its translation is CASSHLDSLNTEAFF.

This clonotype has at least ten counts. This sequence joins TRBV20-1 and TRBJ2-7; D not certain. V lost 4 bases and J 0 bases, leaving 10 bases between the germline ends. The length of the CDR3 is 13 residues. Germline V lookup: CDR1 DFQATT, CDR2 SNEGSKA (reference sequence). This chain's CDR3 is CSATGPHSYEQYF. The CDR3 DNA reads as TGCAGTGCTACCGGACCACACTCCTACGAGCAGTACTTC.

This clonotype was recorded many times. This chain connects TRBV27 to TRBJ2-3; a weak D match, TRBD1 (5 bases). This CDR3 is built from 15 residues. The ends were cut back, 4 bases at V and 0 bases at J, with 11 bases in the middle. Germline CDR1 and CDR2: MNHEY and SMNVEV (reference sequence). Written as DNA, the CDR3 is TGTGCCAGCAGTTATAGACAGACAAGCACAGATACGCAGTATTTT. Translation gives CASSYRQTSTDTQYF.

This clonotype was recorded many times. The genes are TRBV2 and TRBJ2-3; 11 bases fit TRBD1. The CDR3 spans 19 residues. CDR1 is SNHLY and CDR2 is FYNNEI in the germline V gene. Germline trimming cut 2 bases from V and 1 base from J; bases unmatched to any gene: 11. The CDR3 bases are TGTGCCAGCAGTGAACCAGACGGATGGACAGGGGGCGGCACAGATACGCAGTATTTT. It is translated as CASSEPDGWTGGGTDTQYF.

This clonotype showed up many times. V and J are TRBV12-3 or TRBV12-4 and TRBJ1-3; 7 bases are a match to TRBD1. Germline trimming cut 6 bases from V and 2 bases from J; bases unmatched to any gene: 7. CDR3 size: 15 residues. In DNA, the CDR3 is TGTGCCAGCAGATGGGACAGCGAGCCTGGAAACACCATATATTTT. It codes for CASRWDSEPGNTIYF.

Worth noting for this clonotype: This likely comes from a read error, as the CDR3 has no conserved phenylalanine or tryptophan at its end. This chain joins TRBV4-1 and TRBJ1-6; no reliable D call. V was cut by 0 bases and J by 13 bases, with 10 bases left in between. Germline loops: CDR1 MGHRA, CDR2 YSYEKL. The CDR3 has 13 residues. The CDR3 region has the DNA TGCGCCAGCAGCCAAGAGTGGGGATACCCCCTCCACTCT. Protein: CASSQEWGYPLHS.

Details on this clonotype: This may stem from a read error, because a much larger clone lies one nucleotide away. The gene calls are TRBV15 and TRBJ2-7, with unresolved D. The CDR3 is 15 residues long. The germline V gene encodes CDR1 LNHNV and CDR2 YYDKDF (reference sequence). The CDR3 coding sequence is TGTGCCGCCAGCAGAGCTAACCCGGGCCCCGGCGAGCAGTACTTC. Amino acid sequence: CAASRANPGPGEQYF.

This clonotype was detected ten times or more. The chain couples TRBV28 to TRBJ2-7; 7 positions agree with TRBD1. Germline V lookup: CDR1 MDHEN, CDR2 SYDVKM. The CDR3 extends over 15 amino acids. V gave up 7 bases and J gave up 2 bases; unmatched junction bases: 11. The CDR3, as DNA: TGTGCCAGCACCTACGAGGGGGCAGGGACCTACGAGCAGTACTTC. Its protein is CASTYEGAGTYEQYF.

This clonotype was recorded at least ten times. This chain connects TRBV29-1 to TRBJ1-5; TRBD1 aligns across 9 bases. The CDR3 runs to 13 residues. J lost 5 bases, V lost 7 bases, and 6 bases had no gene match. The germline gives CDR1 SQVTM, CDR2 ANQGSEA. The CDR3 nucleotides read TGCAGCGCCGGGACAGGGCACTATCAGCCCCAGCATTTT. It yields the protein CSAGTGHYQPQHF.

The table lists this clonotype with a few counts. Since a much larger clone is just one base distant, this may be a read error. The rearrangement links TRBV20-1 to TRBJ1-1; D is ambiguous. V lost 6 bases and J 7 bases, leaving 18 bases between the germline ends. This CDR3 is built from 13 residues. Germline V gene lookup returns CDR1 DFQATT and CDR2 SNEGSKA (reference sequence). The CDR3 region has the DNA TGCAGTGCCGAAACTACAAGCTCCTATGAAGCTTTCTTT. It encodes CSAETTSSYEAFF.

This clonotype has a count of ten or more. This chain uses TRBV12-3 or TRBV12-4 with TRBJ2-2; 7 bases line up with TRBD2. V was pared by 6 bases and J by 5 bases, with 12 bases of the junction left unmatched. This CDR3 contains 16 residues. The CDR3 DNA sequence: TGTGCCAGCAGAAATATCCGGGACTACACTACCGGGGAGCTGTTTTTT. As protein: CASRNIRDYTTGELFF.

In its sample, this clonotype was seen a few times. A much larger clone sits a single nucleotide away, making a read error possible. The chain has TRBV27 and TRBJ2-3; the D gene is possibly TRBD1 (6 bases). Germline CDR1 is MNHEY and CDR2 is SMNVEV (reference sequence). The CDR3 covers 16 residues. Trimming stripped 6 bases from V and 2 bases from J, with 18 bases between. The CDR3 here is CASRTGTSLHTDTQYF. The CDR3 DNA reads as TGTGCCAGCAGGACCGGGACAAGCCTGCACACAGATACGCAGTATTTT.

This clonotype was recorded at least ten times. The rearrangement joins TRBV4-1 to TRBJ2-2; tentatively, D is TRBD1 (6 bases). V was pared by 4 bases and J by 6 bases, with 9 bases between. CDR1 is MGHRA, CDR2 YSYEKL, per germline. This CDR3 has 13 amino acids. CDR3 in DNA: TGCGCCAGCAGCCCCACAGGGCCCGGGGAGCTGTTTTTT. Encoded protein: CASSPTGPGELFF.

This clonotype was detected ten times or more. The genes are TRBV3-1 and TRBJ2-1, with D possibly being TRBD1 (6 bases). V was clipped by 5 bases and J by 5 bases, with 16 bases between them. The CDR3 spans 15 residues. Germline CDR1 is LGHDT and CDR2 is YNNKEL (reference sequence). The CDR3 sequence: CASSINRERNNEQFF. CDR3 nucleotides: TGTGCCAGCAGCATAAACAGGGAAAGGAACAATGAGCAGTTCTTC.